This T cell receptor (beta chain) was retrieved from a study of blood T cell repertoires in COVID-19. This clone has only a few counts. Per the study methods: Estimation of nucleated cell counts relied on the amplification of reference gene primers. Method: immunoSEQ multiplex PCR; TCRdb's copy keeps in-frame clones and lacks some. V, J and clone size reflect that table, while D and trimming were determined from the DNA. Altogether tens of thousands of clones are present, about 74% being singletons, with the ten largest covering 2.5% to 3%. Germline CDR1 is SGHRS and CDR2 is YFSETQ. The CDR3 contains 15 residues. Between the trimmed V and J ends, which lost 1 base and 0 bases, there was a span of 8 bases.

This sequence joins TRBV5-1 and TRBJ1-3, with D unclear. The sample was peripheral blood. This receptor was identified in a human donor with acute or convalescent COVID-19. The donor label of this sample is uncertain. Here the CDR3 reads CASSLISYSGNTIYF. The DNA for the CDR3 is TGCGCCAGCAGCTTGATTTCGTACTCTGGAAACACCATATATTTT.